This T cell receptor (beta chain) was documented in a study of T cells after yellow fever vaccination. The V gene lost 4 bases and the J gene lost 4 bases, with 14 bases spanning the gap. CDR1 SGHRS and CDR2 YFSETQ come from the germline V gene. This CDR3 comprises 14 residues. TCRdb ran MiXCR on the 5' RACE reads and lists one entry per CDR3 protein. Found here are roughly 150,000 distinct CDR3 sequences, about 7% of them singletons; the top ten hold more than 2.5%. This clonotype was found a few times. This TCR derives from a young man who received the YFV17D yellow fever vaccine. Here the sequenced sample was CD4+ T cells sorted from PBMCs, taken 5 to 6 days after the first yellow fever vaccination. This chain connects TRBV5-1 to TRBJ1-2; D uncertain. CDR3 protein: CASSPDTLGYGYTF. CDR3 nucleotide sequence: TGCGCCAGCAGCCCTGACACTCTTGGCTATGGCTACACCTTC.